The clone carrying this T cell receptor (beta chain) was seen a handful of times. Antigen: not known. This CDR3 spans 17 amino acids. Looked up from germline, CDR1 is LGHNA and CDR2 is YSLEER. The V and J ends lost 3 bases and 2 bases, in that order; junction bases with no gene match: 10. Both 60 Vbeta primers and 13 Jbeta primers went into the PCR. Using immunoSEQ multiplex PCR, the repertoire was profiled, and TCRdb retains in-frame clones only, with some absent. The data show about 130,000 clones, under 80% seen once. The source of the sample is a study of cytomegalovirus exposure and HLA in healthy donors. Notes on the study in general: Likely technical artifact: a cluster of highly shared sequence variants. Reports indicated that the classifier achieved high specificity and sensitivity in diagnosing cytomegalovirus status. Per a prior analysis, the majority of TCR beta V segments were productive roughly 87% or roughly 30% of the time.

The TCR sequence derives from a man between 18 and 29 years old in good health and CMV-seropositive. Material: PBMCs. The gene calls are TRBV4-3 and TRBJ1-1; 9 bases are shared with TRBD1. The CDR3 sequence is CASSQGQGLTENTEAFF. In DNA form, the CDR3 reads TGCGCCAGCAGCCAGGGACAGGGCTTGACCGAAAACACTGAAGCTTTCTTT.